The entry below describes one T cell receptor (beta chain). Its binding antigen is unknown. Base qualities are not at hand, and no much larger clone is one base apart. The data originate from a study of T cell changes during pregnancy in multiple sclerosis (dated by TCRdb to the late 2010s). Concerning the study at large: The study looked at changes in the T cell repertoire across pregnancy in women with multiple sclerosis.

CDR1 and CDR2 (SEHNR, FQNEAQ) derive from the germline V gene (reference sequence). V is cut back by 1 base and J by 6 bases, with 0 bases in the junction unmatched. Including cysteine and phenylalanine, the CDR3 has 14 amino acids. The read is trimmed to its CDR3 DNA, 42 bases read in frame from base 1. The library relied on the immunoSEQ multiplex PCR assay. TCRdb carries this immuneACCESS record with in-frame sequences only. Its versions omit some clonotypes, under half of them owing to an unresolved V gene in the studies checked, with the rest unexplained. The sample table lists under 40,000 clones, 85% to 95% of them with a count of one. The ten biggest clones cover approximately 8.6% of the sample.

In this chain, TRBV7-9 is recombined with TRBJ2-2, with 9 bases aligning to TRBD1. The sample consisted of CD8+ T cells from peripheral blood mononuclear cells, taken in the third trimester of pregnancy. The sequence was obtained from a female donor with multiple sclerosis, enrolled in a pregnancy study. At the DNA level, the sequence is TGTGCCAGCAGCTTAGGACAGGGGGCCGGGGAGCTGTTTTTT. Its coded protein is CASSLGQGAGELFF. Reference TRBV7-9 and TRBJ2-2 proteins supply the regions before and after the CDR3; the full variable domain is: DTGVSQNPRHKITKRGQNVTFRCDPISEHNRLYWYRQTLGQGPEFLTYFQNEAQLEKSRLLSDRFSAERPKGSFSTLEIQRTEQGDSAMYLCASSLGQGAGELFFGEGSRLTVL.